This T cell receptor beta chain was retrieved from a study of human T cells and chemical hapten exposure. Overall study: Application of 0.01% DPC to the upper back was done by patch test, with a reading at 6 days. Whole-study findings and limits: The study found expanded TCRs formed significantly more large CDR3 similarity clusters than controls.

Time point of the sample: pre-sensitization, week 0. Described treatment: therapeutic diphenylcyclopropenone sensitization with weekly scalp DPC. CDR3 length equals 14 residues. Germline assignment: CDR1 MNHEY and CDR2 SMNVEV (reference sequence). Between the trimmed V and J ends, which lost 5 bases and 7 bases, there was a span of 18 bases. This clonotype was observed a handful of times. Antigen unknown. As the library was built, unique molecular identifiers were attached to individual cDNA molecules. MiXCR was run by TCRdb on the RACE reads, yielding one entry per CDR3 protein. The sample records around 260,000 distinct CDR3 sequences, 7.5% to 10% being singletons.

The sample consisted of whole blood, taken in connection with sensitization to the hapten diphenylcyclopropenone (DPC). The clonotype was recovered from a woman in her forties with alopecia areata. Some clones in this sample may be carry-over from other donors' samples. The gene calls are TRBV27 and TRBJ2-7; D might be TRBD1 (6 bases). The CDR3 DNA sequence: TGTGCCAGCAGTATCCACCCACAGGGATTGGAGCAGTACTTC. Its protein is CASSIHPQGLEQYF.